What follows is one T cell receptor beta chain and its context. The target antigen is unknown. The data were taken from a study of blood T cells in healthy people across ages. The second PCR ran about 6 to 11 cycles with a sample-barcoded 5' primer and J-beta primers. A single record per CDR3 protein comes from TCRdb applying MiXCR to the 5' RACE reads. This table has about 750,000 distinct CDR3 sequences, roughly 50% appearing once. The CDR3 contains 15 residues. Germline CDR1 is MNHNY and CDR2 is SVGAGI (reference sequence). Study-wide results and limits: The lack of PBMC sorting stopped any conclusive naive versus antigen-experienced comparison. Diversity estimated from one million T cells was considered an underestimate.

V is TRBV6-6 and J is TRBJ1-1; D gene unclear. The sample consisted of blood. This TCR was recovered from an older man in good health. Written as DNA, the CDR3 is TGTACCGGCAGTTTGATCGGGCAGGCAAACACTGAAGCTTTCTTT. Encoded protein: CTGSLIGQANTEAFF.